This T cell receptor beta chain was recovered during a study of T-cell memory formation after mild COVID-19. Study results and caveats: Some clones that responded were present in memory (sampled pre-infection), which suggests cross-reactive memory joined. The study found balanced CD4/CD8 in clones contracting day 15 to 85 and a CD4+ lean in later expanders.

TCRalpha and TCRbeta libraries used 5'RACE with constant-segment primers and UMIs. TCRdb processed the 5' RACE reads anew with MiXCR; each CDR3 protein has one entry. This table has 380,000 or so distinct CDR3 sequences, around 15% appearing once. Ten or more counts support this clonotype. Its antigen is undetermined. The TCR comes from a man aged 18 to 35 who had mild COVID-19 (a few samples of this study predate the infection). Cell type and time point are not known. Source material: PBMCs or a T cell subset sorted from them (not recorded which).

The CDR3 reads CASSLEVEEQFF. CDR3 nucleotide sequence: TGTGCCAGCAGCTTAGAGGTGGAGGAGCAGTTCTTC. The chain combines TRBV7-9 with TRBJ2-1; D is unresolved. Trimming shortened V by 1 base and J by 10 bases, and 8 bases separated the two germline ends. Germline V gives CDR1 SEHNR, CDR2 FQNEAQ (reference sequence). CDR3 size: 12 residues.